This note documents a single T cell receptor (beta chain) sequence. Its antigen remains unidentified. CDR1 is SNHLY, CDR2 FYNNEI, per germline. The CDR3 spans 15 residues. V shed 8 bases and J 6 bases; nucleotides not matched to a gene: 10. This entry comes from a study of T-cell memory formation after mild COVID-19. On the study more broadly: Largely donor-specific sequence clusters came from two donors.

From 5'RACE with constant-segment primers came TCR alpha and TCR beta cDNA libraries that carried sample barcodes and UMIs. One entry per CDR3 protein results from TCRdb running MiXCR on the 5' RACE reads. Here the sample spans 400,000 to 500,000 distinct CDR3 sequences, around 18% being singletons. Findings of the study overall: Cross-reactive memory appears to have joined, as suggested by some responding clones showing up in pre-infection memory. Contracting clones localized mainly to CM and EM when CD4+ and mainly to EMRA when CD8+.

The rearrangement uses TRBV2 and TRBJ2-3, with TRBD2 matching 11 bases. The specimen sequenced was PBMCs or a T cell subset sorted from them (not recorded which). This sequence was found in an adult woman who had mild COVID-19 (a few samples of this study predate the infection). Cell type and time point are not known. The CDR3 DNA follows: TGTGCCAGCCTGGGGACTAGCGGTAAAGGGGATACGCAGTATTTT. Protein sequence: CASLGTSGKGDTQYF.